The present T cell receptor (beta chain) was sequenced within a study of cytomegalovirus exposure and HLA in healthy donors. A remark on this clone: As yet, its antigen is unknown.

The PCR had 60 Vbeta and 13 Jbeta primers. Using immunoSEQ multiplex PCR, the repertoire was profiled, and TCRdb retains in-frame clones only, with some absent. The sample has under 200,000 clones; 80% are singletons. Notes on the study in general: A missense variant in DCLRE1C was later tied to TCR beta V- and J-gene trimming. It was shown in a later analysis that HLA-associated TCR beta chains were more clonally expanded than other, equally common chains. Across donors, sequencing depth was assumed by presence/absence analyses to be roughly uniform.

Everyone who donated was a healthy bone marrow donor. The sample consisted of PBMCs. The TCR comes from a male donor in good health and CMV-seropositive.

CDR3 DNA sequence: TGTGCCAGCAGTCCCGGGGGGTCTGGGAACACTGAAGCTTTCTTT. The encoded protein is CASSPGGSGNTEAFF. V and J are TRBV28 and TRBJ1-1; possibly TRBD1 for D (5 bases). This CDR3 comprises 15 residues. Germline V lookup: CDR1 MDHEN, CDR2 SYDVKM. V lost 5 bases to trimming and J lost 1 base, with 14 bases between them. The whole variable domain, filled in from reference TRBV28 and TRBJ1-1, reads DVKVTQSSRYLVKRTGEKVFLECVQDMDHENMFWYRQDPGLGLRLIYFSYDVKMKEKGDIPEGYSVSREKKERFSLILESASTNQTSMYLCASSPGGSGNTEAFFGQGTRLTVV.